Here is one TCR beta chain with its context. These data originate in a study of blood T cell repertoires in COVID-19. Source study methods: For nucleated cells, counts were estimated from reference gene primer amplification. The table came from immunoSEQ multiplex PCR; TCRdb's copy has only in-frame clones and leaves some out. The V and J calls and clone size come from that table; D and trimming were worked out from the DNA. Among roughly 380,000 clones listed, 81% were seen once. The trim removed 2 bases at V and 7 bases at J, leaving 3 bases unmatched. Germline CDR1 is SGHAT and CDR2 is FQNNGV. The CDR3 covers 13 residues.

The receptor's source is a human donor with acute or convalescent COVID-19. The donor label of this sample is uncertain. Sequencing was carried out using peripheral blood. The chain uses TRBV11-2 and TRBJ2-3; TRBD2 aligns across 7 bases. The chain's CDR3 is CASSLLAGNTQYF. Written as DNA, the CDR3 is TGTGCCAGCAGCTTATTAGCGGGCAATACGCAGTATTTT.